These T cell receptor beta chains were read from a single sample in a study of blood T cell repertoires in COVID-19. The protocol was immunoSEQ multiplex PCR, while the TCRdb copy is restricted to in-frame clones and leaves out a portion. The table lists about 270,000 clones, more than 80% of them singletons. Sequencing used PBMCs or T cells enriched from blood (not recorded which). Receptors were obtained from a young woman who had recovered from COVID-19. Each CDR3 is given with its conserved first and last residue. The order of the fields is CDR3 length, D gene, V gene, clone size, J gene, CDR3 protein, CDR3 DNA. D genes are given only for firm matches. Size is stated for part of the rows, as once, few or many counts, or as a class when the clone is expanded.

CDR3 length: 17
D gene: NA
V gene: TRBV7-9
clone size: NA
J gene: TRBJ2-1
CDR3 protein: CASSLGDNPPYYNEQFF
CDR3 DNA: TGTGCCAGCAGCTTAGGGGACAACCCCCCCTACTACAATGAGCAGTTCTTC

CDR3 length: 17
D gene: TRBD2
V gene: TRBV7-6
clone size: NA
J gene: TRBJ2-1
CDR3 protein: CASSSRTSGTTYNEQFF
CDR3 DNA: TGTGCCAGCAGTTCCAGGACTAGCGGGACGACCTACAATGAGCAGTTCTTC

CDR3 length: 13
D gene: TRBD1
V gene: TRBV29-1
clone size: NA
J gene: TRBJ2-7
CDR3 protein: CSVETGLTYEQYF
CDR3 DNA: TGCAGCGTTGAGACAGGGTTAACCTACGAGCAGTACTTC

CDR3 length: 13
D gene: NA
V gene: TRBV28
clone size: NA
J gene: TRBJ1-5
CDR3 protein: CASFTQGLKPQHF
CDR3 DNA: TGTGCCAGCTTTACACAGGGCTTGAAGCCCCAGCATTTT

CDR3 length: 14
D gene: TRBD1
V gene: TRBV10-3
clone size: once
J gene: TRBJ1-2
CDR3 protein: CAISETGASYGYTF
CDR3 DNA: TGTGCCATCAGTGAGACAGGGGCTAGCTATGGCTACACCTTC

CDR3 length: 15
D gene: TRBD2
V gene: TRBV5-1
clone size: NA
J gene: TRBJ2-2
CDR3 protein: CASSGGDYNTGELFF
CDR3 DNA: TGCGCCAGCAGCGGGGGGGACTATAACACCGGGGAGCTGTTTTTT

CDR3 length: 16
D gene: TRBD1
V gene: TRBV7-9
clone size: NA
J gene: TRBJ2-7
CDR3 protein: CASSLDRGRTSYEQYF
CDR3 DNA: TGTGCCAGCAGTCTCGACAGGGGCCGCACCTCCTACGAGCAGTACTTC

CDR3 length: 16
D gene: NA
V gene: TRBV11-2
clone size: NA
J gene: TRBJ1-2
CDR3 protein: CASSGRTVGGTGGYTF
CDR3 DNA: TGTGCCAGCAGCGGCCGGACAGTCGGGGGGACGGGGGGCTACACCTTC

CDR3 length: 13
D gene: NA
V gene: TRBV20-1
clone size: NA
J gene: TRBJ2-7
CDR3 protein: CSASSTGLYEQYF
CDR3 DNA: TGCAGTGCTAGTTCCACAGGGCTCTACGAGCAGTACTTC

CDR3 length: 16
D gene: TRBD1
V gene: TRBV28
clone size: NA
J gene: TRBJ2-3
CDR3 protein: CASSFFRAGGSDTQYF
CDR3 DNA: TGTGCCAGCAGTTTTTTCCGGGCAGGGGGCTCGGATACGCAGTATTTT

CDR3 length: 16
D gene: TRBD1
V gene: TRBV29-1
clone size: NA
J gene: TRBJ1-2
CDR3 protein: CSVEPFGQAPNYGYTF
CDR3 DNA: TGCAGCGTTGAACCTTTCGGACAGGCCCCTAACTATGGCTACACCTTC

CDR3 length: 14
D gene: TRBD1
V gene: TRBV7-3
clone size: NA
J gene: TRBJ2-7
CDR3 protein: CASSPGQGPYEQYF
CDR3 DNA: TGTGCCAGCAGCCCAGGACAGGGGCCCTACGAGCAGTACTTC

CDR3 length: 15
D gene: TRBD1
V gene: TRBV7-2
clone size: once
J gene: TRBJ1-1
CDR3 protein: CASSLAPGTGNEAFF
CDR3 DNA: TGTGCCAGCAGCTTAGCCCCCGGGACAGGGAATGAGGCTTTCTTT

CDR3 length: 15
D gene: TRBD1
V gene: TRBV4-1
clone size: NA
J gene: TRBJ1-4
CDR3 protein: CASSPDRGGSEKLFF
CDR3 DNA: TGCGCCAGCAGCCCAGACAGGGGCGGGAGCGAAAAACTGTTTTTT

CDR3 length: 16
D gene: NA
V gene: TRBV19
clone size: NA
J gene: TRBJ1-5
CDR3 protein: CASSIERFDDNQPQHF
CDR3 DNA: TGTGCCAGTAGTATAGAGAGGTTTGACGACAATCAGCCCCAGCATTTT

CDR3 length: 16
D gene: TRBD1
V gene: TRBV6-1
clone size: many
J gene: TRBJ2-7
CDR3 protein: CASSVDLQTGVGEQYF
CDR3 DNA: TGTGCCAGCAGTGTCGACTTGCAAACAGGGGTAGGCGAGCAGTACTTC

CDR3 length: 15
D gene: NA
V gene: TRBV28
clone size: NA
J gene: TRBJ2-5
CDR3 protein: CASSTRGQGLETQYF
CDR3 DNA: TGTGCCAGCAGTACCCGGGGCCAGGGGCTCGAGACCCAGTACTTC

CDR3 length: 14
D gene: NA
V gene: TRBV27
clone size: NA
J gene: TRBJ1-5
CDR3 protein: CASSPQGTNQPQHF
CDR3 DNA: TGTGCCAGCAGTCCGCAGGGTACCAATCAGCCCCAGCATTTT

CDR3 length: 15
D gene: TRBD1
V gene: TRBV23-1
clone size: NA
J gene: TRBJ2-5
CDR3 protein: CASTNRDSKPPCQYF
CDR3 DNA: TGCGCCAGTACGAATCGGGACAGCAAACCTCCCTGCCAGTACTTC

CDR3 length: 13
D gene: NA
V gene: TRBV5-1
clone size: NA
J gene: TRBJ1-1
CDR3 protein: CASSFGRDGKAFF
CDR3 DNA: TGCGCCAGCAGCTTTGGGAGGGATGGAAAAGCTTTCTTT

CDR3 length: 13
D gene: NA
V gene: TRBV11-2
clone size: NA
J gene: TRBJ1-1
CDR3 protein: CASSLEGGTEAFF
CDR3 DNA: TGTGCCAGCAGCTTAGAAGGGGGCACTGAAGCTTTCTTT

CDR3 length: 16
D gene: TRBD2
V gene: TRBV7-9
clone size: NA
J gene: TRBJ2-7
CDR3 protein: CAGSMTSGGRADEQYF
CDR3 DNA: TGTGCCGGCTCAATGACTAGCGGGGGGAGAGCCGACGAGCAGTACTTC

CDR3 length: 14
D gene: TRBD1
V gene: TRBV30
clone size: NA
J gene: TRBJ1-5
CDR3 protein: CAWRFPGGKQPQHF
CDR3 DNA: TGTGCCTGGAGGTTCCCAGGGGGCAAACAGCCCCAGCATTTT

CDR3 length: 17
D gene: NA
V gene: TRBV6-1
clone size: NA
J gene: TRBJ2-5
CDR3 protein: CASSELAAGIPQETQYF
CDR3 DNA: TGTGCCAGCAGTGAGCTGGCCGCAGGGATACCACAAGAGACCCAGTACTTC

CDR3 length: 14
D gene: NA
V gene: TRBV5-1
clone size: NA
J gene: TRBJ1-3
CDR3 protein: CASSPSGGSDTIYF
CDR3 DNA: TGCGCCAGCAGCCCCTCCGGAGGATCGGACACCATATATTTT

CDR3 length: 15
D gene: NA
V gene: TRBV20-1
clone size: NA
J gene: TRBJ1-4
CDR3 protein: CSASTGGPPGEKLFF
CDR3 DNA: TGCAGTGCTAGTACAGGAGGGCCGCCGGGAGAAAAACTGTTTTTT

CDR3 length: 15
D gene: TRBD1
V gene: TRBV28
clone size: NA
J gene: TRBJ1-2
CDR3 protein: CASKLLYRGYYGYTF
CDR3 DNA: TGTGCCAGCAAACTACTCTACAGGGGATACTATGGCTACACCTTC

CDR3 length: 17
D gene: NA
V gene: TRBV11-3
clone size: NA
J gene: TRBJ2-3
CDR3 protein: CASSSGGGRVGTDTQYF
CDR3 DNA: TGTGCCAGCAGCTCCGGAGGGGGCAGGGTAGGCACAGATACGCAGTATTTT

CDR3 length: 15
D gene: TRBD2
V gene: TRBV6-1
clone size: NA
J gene: TRBJ2-7
CDR3 protein: CASSETSGGLEEQYF
CDR3 DNA: TGTGCCAGCAGTGAGACTAGCGGGGGACTCGAAGAGCAGTACTTC

CDR3 length: 13
D gene: TRBD2
V gene: TRBV2
clone size: NA
J gene: TRBJ2-7
CDR3 protein: CASSLLGGTEQYF
CDR3 DNA: TGTGCCAGCAGTCTCCTGGGGGGGACCGAGCAGTACTTC

CDR3 length: 15
D gene: NA
V gene: TRBV7-2
clone size: once
J gene: TRBJ1-4
CDR3 protein: CASSPYTGGNEKLFF
CDR3 DNA: TGTGCCAGCAGCCCCTATACGGGTGGGAATGAAAAACTGTTTTTT

CDR3 length: 14
D gene: TRBD1
V gene: TRBV5-1
clone size: NA
J gene: TRBJ2-1
CDR3 protein: CASSYRTGGNEQFF
CDR3 DNA: TGCGCCAGCAGCTACCGGACAGGGGGCAATGAGCAGTTCTTC

CDR3 length: 16
D gene: TRBD1
V gene: TRBV5-1
clone size: NA
J gene: TRBJ1-1
CDR3 protein: CASSLGTGGADTEAFF
CDR3 DNA: TGCGCCAGCAGCTTGGGGACAGGGGGCGCGGACACTGAAGCTTTCTTT

CDR3 length: 15
D gene: NA
V gene: TRBV7-9
clone size: NA
J gene: TRBJ1-4
CDR3 protein: CASSSEQGTNEKLFF
CDR3 DNA: TGTGCCAGCAGCTCAGAACAGGGAACTAATGAAAAACTGTTTTTT

CDR3 length: 14
D gene: NA
V gene: TRBV30
clone size: NA
J gene: TRBJ2-2
CDR3 protein: CAWSFSLAGGELFF
CDR3 DNA: TGTGCCTGGAGTTTTTCACTAGCAGGCGGGGAGCTGTTTTTT

CDR3 length: 15
D gene: NA
V gene: TRBV28
clone size: NA
J gene: TRBJ1-5
CDR3 protein: CASSLTDRKYQPQHF
CDR3 DNA: TGTGCCAGCAGTTTAACCGACAGGAAGTATCAGCCCCAGCATTTT

CDR3 length: 16
D gene: TRBD1
V gene: TRBV28
clone size: NA
J gene: TRBJ1-2
CDR3 protein: CASRKPGQGMDYGYTF
CDR3 DNA: TGTGCCAGCAGGAAGCCGGGACAGGGGATGGACTATGGCTACACCTTC

CDR3 length: 14
D gene: NA
V gene: TRBV4-1
clone size: NA
J gene: TRBJ2-5
CDR3 protein: CASSQDPTQETQYF
CDR3 DNA: TGCGCCAGCAGCCAAGACCCTACCCAAGAGACCCAGTACTTC

CDR3 length: 13
D gene: TRBD1
V gene: TRBV13
clone size: NA
J gene: TRBJ2-7
CDR3 protein: CATRRQGDDEQYF
CDR3 DNA: TGTGCCACCCGTCGACAGGGTGACGACGAGCAGTACTTC

CDR3 length: 14
D gene: TRBD1
V gene: TRBV7-9
clone size: NA
J gene: TRBJ1-2
CDR3 protein: CASSRGQVNYGYTF
CDR3 DNA: TGTGCCAGCAGTCGTGGACAGGTGAACTATGGCTACACCTTC

CDR3 length: 19
D gene: TRBD1
V gene: TRBV5-5
clone size: NA
J gene: TRBJ1-1
CDR3 protein: CASSPTTNLGTVMNTEAFF
CDR3 DNA: TGTGCCAGCAGCCCGACTACGAATCTCGGGACAGTCATGAACACTGAAGCTTTCTTT

CDR3 length: 15
D gene: TRBD1
V gene: TRBV18
clone size: NA
J gene: TRBJ2-7
CDR3 protein: CASSPKGTGGNEQYF
CDR3 DNA: TGTGCCAGCTCACCAAAGGGGACAGGGGGCAACGAGCAGTACTTC

CDR3 length: 14
D gene: NA
V gene: TRBV19
clone size: NA
J gene: TRBJ1-2
CDR3 protein: CASSIPGGAYGYTF
CDR3 DNA: TGTGCCAGTAGTATCCCGGGGGGCGCATATGGCTACACCTTC

CDR3 length: 16
D gene: NA
V gene: TRBV9
clone size: NA
J gene: TRBJ2-1
CDR3 protein: CASSVEEAVTYNEQFF
CDR3 DNA: TGTGCCAGCAGCGTAGAGGAGGCTGTTACCTACAATGAGCAGTTCTTC

CDR3 length: 13
D gene: TRBD1
V gene: TRBV5-1
clone size: NA
J gene: TRBJ1-2
CDR3 protein: CASSFGQGYGYTF
CDR3 DNA: TGCGCCAGCAGCTTCGGACAGGGCTATGGCTACACCTTC

CDR3 length: 13
D gene: TRBD1
V gene: TRBV23-1
clone size: NA
J gene: TRBJ1-5
CDR3 protein: CASSRPNRGAQHF
CDR3 DNA: TGCGCCAGCAGTCGCCCTAACAGGGGAGCCCAGCATTTT

CDR3 length: 15
D gene: NA
V gene: TRBV18
clone size: NA
J gene: TRBJ1-1
CDR3 protein: CASSQLGGRNTEAFF
CDR3 DNA: TGTGCCAGCTCACAGCTAGGGGGAAGAAACACTGAAGCTTTCTTT

CDR3 length: 15
D gene: NA
V gene: TRBV18
clone size: once
J gene: TRBJ1-1
CDR3 protein: CASSPEGGANTEAFF
CDR3 DNA: TGTGCCAGCTCACCAGAGGGGGGGGCGAACACTGAAGCTTTCTTT

CDR3 length: 17
D gene: TRBD1
V gene: TRBV6-2/TRBV6-3
clone size: few
J gene: TRBJ2-7
CDR3 protein: CASSYPKEQGAFDEQYF
CDR3 DNA: TGTGCCAGCAGTTACCCCAAGGAACAGGGGGCTTTCGACGAGCAGTACTTC